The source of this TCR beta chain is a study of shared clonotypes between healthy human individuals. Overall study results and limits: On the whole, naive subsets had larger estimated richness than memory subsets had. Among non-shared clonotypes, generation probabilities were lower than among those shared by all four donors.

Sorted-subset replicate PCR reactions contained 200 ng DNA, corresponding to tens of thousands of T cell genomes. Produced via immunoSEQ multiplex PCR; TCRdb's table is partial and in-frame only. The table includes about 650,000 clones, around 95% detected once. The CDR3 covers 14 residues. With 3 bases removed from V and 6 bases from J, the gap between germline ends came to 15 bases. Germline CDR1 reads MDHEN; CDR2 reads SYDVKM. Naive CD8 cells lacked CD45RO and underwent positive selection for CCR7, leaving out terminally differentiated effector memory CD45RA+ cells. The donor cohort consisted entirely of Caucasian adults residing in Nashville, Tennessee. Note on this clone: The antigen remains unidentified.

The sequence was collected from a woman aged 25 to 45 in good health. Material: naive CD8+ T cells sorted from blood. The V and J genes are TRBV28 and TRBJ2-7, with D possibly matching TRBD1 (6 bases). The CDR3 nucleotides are TGTGCCAGCAGTTTTAACACAGGGACCCTCGAGCAGTACTTC. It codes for CASSFNTGTLEQYF.